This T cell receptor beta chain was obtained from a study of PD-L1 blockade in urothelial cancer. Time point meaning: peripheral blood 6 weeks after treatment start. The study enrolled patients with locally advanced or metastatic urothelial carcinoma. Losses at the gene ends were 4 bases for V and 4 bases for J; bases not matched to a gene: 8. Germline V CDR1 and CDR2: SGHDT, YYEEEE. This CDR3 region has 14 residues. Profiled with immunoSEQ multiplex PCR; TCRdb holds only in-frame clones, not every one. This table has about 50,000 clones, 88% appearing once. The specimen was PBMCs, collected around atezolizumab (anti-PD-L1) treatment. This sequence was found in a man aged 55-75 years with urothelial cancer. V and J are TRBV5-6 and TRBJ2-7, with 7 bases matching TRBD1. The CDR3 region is CASSADDRAYEQYF. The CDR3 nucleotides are TGTGCCAGCAGCGCGGACGACAGGGCTTACGAGCAGTACTTC.